The 19 T cell receptor beta chains in this list originate from one sample, sequenced in a study of blood T cell repertoires in COVID-19 (dated by TCRdb to the early 2020s). Libraries were prepared through the immunoSEQ multiplex PCR assay. In TCRdb, the immuneACCESS table is reduced to in-frame sequences with V and J assigned. These tables do not hold every clone; where another copy was compared, an unresolved V gene accounts for under half, and the others remain unexplained. The sample includes tens of thousands of clones, with 89% observed a single time. The ten largest make up roughly 5.1% of the sample. The sample taken for sequencing was peripheral blood. The origin of the receptors is a man in his sixties with COVID-19, enrolled during active disease.

The DNA for the CDR3 is TGTGCCAGCAGCGTGACTAGCGGATCCTACAATGAGCAGTTCTTC. Its protein product is CASSVTSGSYNEQFF. The chain links TRBV11-2 to TRBJ2-1; TRBD2 matches at 9 bases. With 5 bases clipped from V and 1 base from J, the junction kept 3 bases outside the gene matches. Germline CDR1 SGHAT, CDR2 FQNNGV. CDR3 length: 15 residues.

The rearrangement links TRBV7-8 to TRBJ2-7, with no clear D. Trimming took 1 base from V and 3 from J, leaving 7 bases between them. CDR1 is SGHVS and CDR2 is FQNEAQ in the germline V gene. CDR3 length equals 13 residues. The CDR3 region is CASSLVTGYEQYF. In DNA form, the CDR3 reads TGTGCCAGCAGCTTAGTAACGGGCTACGAGCAGTACTTC.

This clone was observed once. This chain joins TRBV11-2 and TRBJ2-7; TRBD2 might be the D (6 bases). The V gene's germline CDR1 is SGHAT and CDR2 FQNNGV. Trimming left V 0 bases short and J 2 bases short, with 17 bases between. The CDR3 covers 17 residues. The CDR3 loop is CASSLDSPGPSAYEQYF. For the CDR3, the DNA is TGTGCCAGCAGCTTAGATTCTCCAGGTCCTAGCGCCTACGAGCAGTACTTC.

The V gene is TRBV28, the J gene TRBJ2-7; tentative D call: TRBD1 (5 bases). Germline V gene data show CDR1 as MDHEN and CDR2 as SYDVKM. The length of the CDR3 is 14 residues. Trimming took 3 bases from V and 3 from J, leaving 12 bases between them. CDR3 DNA sequence: TGTGCCAGCAGTTTGGCCAGGGATGGCTACGAGCAGTACTTC. It encodes CASSLARDGYEQYF.

Comment on this clone: One end of the junction does not line up with germline, which may come from a read error. This sequence joins TRBV6-5 and TRBJ2-2; unclear D gene. The germline V gene encodes CDR1 MNHEY and CDR2 SVGAGI. The CDR3 has 14 amino acids. The CDR3 DNA reads as TGTGCCAGCAGTGACTCAGGAGTAGTCGGGGAGCTGTTTTTT. Translating gives CASSDSGVVGELFF.

For the CDR3, the DNA is TGTGCCAGCAGCTTAGCAGGGACAGTCTATAATTCACCCCTCCACTTT. Translating it yields CASSLAGTVYNSPLHF. The chain carries TRBV11-2 and TRBJ1-6, with 7 bases aligning to TRBD1. The ends lost 1 base at V and 3 bases at J; junction bases unmatched: 3. CDR1 and CDR2 from the germline V gene are SGHAT and FQNNGV. The CDR3 sequence is 16 residues long.

This clone was counted a single time. The chain couples TRBV6-1 to TRBJ2-7, with 10 bases matching TRBD2. Germline V lookup: CDR1 MNHNS, CDR2 SASEGT. V trimming: 4 bases; J trimming: 2 bases; junction bases outside the gene matches: 8. The CDR3 sequence is 16 residues long. CDR3 region: CASSVRLAGVPYEQYF. For the CDR3, the DNA is TGTGCCAGCAGTGTGAGGCTAGCGGGAGTTCCCTACGAGCAGTACTTC.

The chain's CDR3 is CASRSRQGAYEQYF. CDR3 DNA sequence: TGTGCCAGTAGGAGTAGACAGGGGGCCTACGAGCAGTACTTC. This chain connects TRBV19 to TRBJ2-7; 9 nucleotides align to TRBD1. The V and J ends lost 6 bases and 2 bases, in that order; junction bases with no gene match: 5. Per the germline V gene, CDR1 is LNHDA and CDR2 is SQIVND (reference sequence). The CDR3 runs 14 residues.

The chain uses TRBV7-9 and TRBJ1-1; D not resolved. The CDR3 sequence is 15 residues long. Per germline, CDR1 SEHNR and CDR2 FQNEAQ (reference sequence). V gave up 2 bases and J gave up 3 bases, with 13 bases separating them. The DNA of the CDR3 is TGTGCCAGCAGCTTATTCGGGATGACGGACACTGAAGCTTTCTTT. Translation gives CASSLFGMTDTEAFF. Full variable domain (remainder filled in from reference TRBV7-9 and TRBJ1-1): DTGVSQNPRHKITKRGQNVTFRCDPISEHNRLYWYRQTLGQGPEFLTYFQNEAQLEKSRLLSDRFSAERPKGSFSTLEIQRTEQGDSAMYLCASSLFGMTDTEAFFGQGTRLTVV.

The CDR3 spells CASSAVVATLFLNTEAFF. The CDR3 nucleotides read TGTGCCAGCAGCGCCGTGGTCGCGACACTTTTTTTGAACACTGAAGCTTTCTTT. This chain joins TRBV5-8 and TRBJ1-1; no reliable D call. The CDR3 covers 18 residues. With 4 bases removed from V and 0 bases from J, the gap between germline ends came to 22 bases. CDR1 is SGHTS, CDR2 YDEGEE, per germline.

This clone has a handful of counts. The V gene is TRBV6-5, the J gene TRBJ1-5, with no clear D. The germline gives CDR1 MNHEY, CDR2 SVGAGI. Between the trimmed V and J ends, which lost 6 bases and 4 bases, there was a span of 10 bases. The CDR3 runs to 13 residues. DNA for the CDR3: TGTGCCAGCAGCCTCTCCCAGAATCAGCCCCAGCATTTT. Translated, it gives CASSLSQNQPQHF.

This rearrangement joins TRBV19 to TRBJ2-1; no firm D call. V was trimmed by 3 bases and J by 6 bases, leaving 9 bases between them. Germline CDR1 reads LNHDA; CDR2 reads SQIVND (reference sequence). The CDR3 covers 13 residues. CDR3 in amino acids: CASSIGRINEQFF. The CDR3 bases are TGTGCCAGTAGTATTGGTAGAATCAATGAGCAGTTCTTC. Based on the CDR3 plus reference TRBV19 and TRBJ2-1, the full variable domain is DGGITQSPKYLFRKEGQNVTLSCEQNLNHDAMYWYRQDPGQGLRLIYYSQIVNDFQKGDIAEGYSVSREKKESFPLTVTSAQKNPTAFYLCASSIGRINEQFFGPGTRLTVL.

CDR3 sequence (DNA): TGCGCCAGCGGGACTAGCGGGCGCGGCGGCGAGCAGTACTTC. It encodes CASGTSGRGGEQYF. The chain joins TRBV10-2 to TRBJ2-7; 12 bases fit TRBD2. The junction had 8 bases not matched to a gene; V was cut back by 8 bases and J by 6 bases. Germline loops: CDR1 WSHSY, CDR2 SAAADI. The CDR3 contains 14 residues.

The J gene is TRBJ2-7, the V gene TRBV6-5; TRBD2 agrees at 7 bases. The CDR3 is 14 residues long. CDR1 is MNHEY, CDR2 SVGAGI, per germline. Unmatched junction bases numbered 7, after V lost 6 bases and J lost 2 bases. The CDR3 loop is CASSQTSEAYEQYF. The CDR3 DNA follows: TGTGCCAGCAGCCAAACTAGCGAGGCCTACGAGCAGTACTTC.

The rearrangement uses TRBV6-5 and TRBJ2-7, with 7 bases identical to TRBD1. The trim removed 4 bases at V and 4 bases at J, leaving 7 bases unmatched. The CDR3 extends over 14 amino acids. The germline V gene encodes CDR1 MNHEY and CDR2 SVGAGI. Here the CDR3 reads CASSSRQGGYEQYF. The CDR3 nucleotides read TGTGCCAGCAGTTCCCGACAGGGCGGGTACGAGCAGTACTTC.

In its sample, this clone was seen a few times. CDR3: CASSLRQGGNEQFF. DNA for the CDR3: TGTGCCAGCAGCTTACGGCAGGGAGGGAATGAGCAGTTCTTC. The chain carries TRBV7-2 and TRBJ2-1; 7 bases are shared with TRBD2. CDR1 and CDR2 from the germline V gene are SGHTA and FQGNSA. V lost 2 bases and J lost 7; bases outside the gene matches: 5. This CDR3 has 14 residues.

The chain joins TRBV29-1 to TRBJ2-3; TRBD2 matches at 12 bases. Germline CDR1 reads SQVTM; CDR2 reads ANQGSEA. This CDR3 is 17 amino acids long. Unmatched junction bases numbered 8, after V lost 4 bases and J lost 0 bases. The CDR3 reads CSVGRGLAGISTDTQYF. The CDR3 nucleotides are TGCAGCGTTGGACGAGGACTAGCGGGGATAAGCACAGATACGCAGTATTTT.

CDR3 DNA: TGTGCCAGCAGTTCCCCAGGGGTTGGTGAAAAACTGTTTTTT. It specifies CASSSPGVGEKLFF. The genes are TRBV5-6 and TRBJ1-4; D is perhaps TRBD1 (6 bases). Germline loops: CDR1 SGHDT, CDR2 YYEEEE. There are 14 residues in the CDR3. V lost 5 bases and J 7 bases, leaving 15 bases between the germline ends. Based on the CDR3 plus reference TRBV5-6 and TRBJ1-4, the full variable domain is DAGVTQSPTHLIKTRGQQVTLRCSPKSGHDTVSWYQQALGQGPQFIFQYYEEEERQRGNFPDRFSGHQFPNYSSELNVNALLLGDSALYLCASSSPGVGEKLFFGSGTQLSVL.

J is TRBJ1-2 and V is TRBV3-1 (or the pseudogene TRBV3-2); D is uncertain. Trimming pared 5 bases from V and 8 bases from J, leaving 18 bases between. Germline V CDR1 and CDR2: LGHDT, YNNKEL (reference sequence). CDR3 size: 14 residues. This chain's CDR3 is CASSKREIRRGYTF. The CDR3 nucleotides are TGTGCCAGCAGCAAAAGGGAGATCCGTCGGGGCTACACCTTC.